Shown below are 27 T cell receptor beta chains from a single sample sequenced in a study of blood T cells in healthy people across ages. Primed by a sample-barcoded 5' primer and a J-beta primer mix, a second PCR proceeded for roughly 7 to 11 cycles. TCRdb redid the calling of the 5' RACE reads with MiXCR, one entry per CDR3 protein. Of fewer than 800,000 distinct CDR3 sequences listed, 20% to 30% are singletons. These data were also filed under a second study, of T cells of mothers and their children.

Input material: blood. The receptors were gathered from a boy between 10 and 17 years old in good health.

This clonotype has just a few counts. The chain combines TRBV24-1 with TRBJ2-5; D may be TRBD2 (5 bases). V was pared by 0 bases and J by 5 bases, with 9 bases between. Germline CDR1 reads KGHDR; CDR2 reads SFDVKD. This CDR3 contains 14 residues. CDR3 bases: TGTGCCACCAGTGATTTGGAGAGAGGGGAGACCCAGTACTTC. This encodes CATSDLERGETQYF.

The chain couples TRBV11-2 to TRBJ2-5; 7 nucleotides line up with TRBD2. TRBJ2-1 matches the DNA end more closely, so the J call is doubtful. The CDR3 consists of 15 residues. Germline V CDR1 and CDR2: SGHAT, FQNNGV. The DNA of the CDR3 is TGTGCCAGCAGCCAAGACCCCGGGACTACCAATGAGCAGTTCTTC. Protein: CASSQDPGTTNEQFF.

In DNA, the CDR3 is TGTGCCAGCAGCCCCGAGGGGGCAGCAACTAACTATGGCTACACCTTC. It translates to CASSPEGAATNYGYTF. The chain recombines TRBV7-2 with TRBJ1-2, with 7 bases that match TRBD1. The CDR3 loop spans 16 amino acids. The germline CDR1 and CDR2 sequences are SGHTA and FQGNSA. V was clipped by 5 bases and J by 0 bases; unmatched bases: 9.

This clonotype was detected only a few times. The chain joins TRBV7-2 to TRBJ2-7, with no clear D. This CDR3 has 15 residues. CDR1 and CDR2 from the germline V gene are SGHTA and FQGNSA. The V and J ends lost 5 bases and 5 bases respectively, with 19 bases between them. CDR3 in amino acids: CASSPSLLGYDEQYF. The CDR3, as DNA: TGTGCCAGCAGCCCCTCGTTATTGGGGTACGACGAGCAGTACTTC. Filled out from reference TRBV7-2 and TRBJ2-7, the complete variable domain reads GAGVSQSPSNKVTEKGKDVELRCDPISGHTALYWYRQSLGQGLEFLIYFQGNSAPDKSGLPSDRFSAERTGGSVSTLTIQRTQQEDSAVYLCASSPSLLGYDEQYFGPGTRLTVT.

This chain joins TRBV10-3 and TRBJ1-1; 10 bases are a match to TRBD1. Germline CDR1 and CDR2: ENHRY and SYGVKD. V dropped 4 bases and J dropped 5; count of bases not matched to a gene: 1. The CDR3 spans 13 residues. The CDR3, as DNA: TGTGCCATCAGTGGGGACAGGGGAACTGAAGCTTTCTTT. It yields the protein CAISGDRGTEAFF.

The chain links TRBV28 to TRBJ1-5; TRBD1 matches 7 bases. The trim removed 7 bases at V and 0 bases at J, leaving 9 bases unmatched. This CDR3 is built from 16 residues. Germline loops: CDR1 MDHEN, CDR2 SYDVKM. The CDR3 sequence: CASKVGQVVSNQPQHF. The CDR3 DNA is TGTGCCAGCAAGGTTGGACAGGTAGTTAGCAATCAGCCCCAGCATTTT.

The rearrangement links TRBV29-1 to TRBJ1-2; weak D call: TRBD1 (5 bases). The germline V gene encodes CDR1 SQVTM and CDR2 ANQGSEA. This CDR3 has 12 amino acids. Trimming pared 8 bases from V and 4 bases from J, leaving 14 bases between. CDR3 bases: TGCAGCTCACGACAGCCGAGCTATGGCTACACCTTC. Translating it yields CSSRQPSYGYTF.

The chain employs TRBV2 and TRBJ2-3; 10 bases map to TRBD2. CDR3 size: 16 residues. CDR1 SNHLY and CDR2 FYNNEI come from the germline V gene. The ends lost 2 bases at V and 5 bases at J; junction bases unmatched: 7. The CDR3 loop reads CASSEFLAGAGDTQYF. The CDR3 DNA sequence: TGTGCCAGCAGTGAATTCCTAGCGGGAGCGGGAGATACGCAGTATTTT.

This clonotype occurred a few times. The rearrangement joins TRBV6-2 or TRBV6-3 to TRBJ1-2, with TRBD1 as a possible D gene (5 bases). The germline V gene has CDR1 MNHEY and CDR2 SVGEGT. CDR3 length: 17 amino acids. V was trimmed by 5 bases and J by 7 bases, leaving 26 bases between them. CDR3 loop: CASSTPGRVFSEGGYTF. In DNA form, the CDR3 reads TGTGCCAGCAGTACACCGGGACGCGTCTTTTCCGAGGGTGGCTACACCTTC.

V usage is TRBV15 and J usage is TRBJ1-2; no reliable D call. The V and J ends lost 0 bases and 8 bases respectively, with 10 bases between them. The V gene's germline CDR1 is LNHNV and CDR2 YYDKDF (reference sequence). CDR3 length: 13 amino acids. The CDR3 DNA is TGTGCCACCAGCAGAGATCAAGAACAAGGCTACACCTTC. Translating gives CATSRDQEQGYTF.

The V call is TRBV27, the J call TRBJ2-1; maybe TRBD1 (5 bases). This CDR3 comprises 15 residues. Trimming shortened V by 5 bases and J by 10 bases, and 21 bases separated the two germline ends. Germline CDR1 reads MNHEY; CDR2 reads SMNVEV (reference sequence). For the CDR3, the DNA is TGTGCCAGCAGTCCAAAGACAGTCTATCCCTACGAGCAGTTCTTC. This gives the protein CASSPKTVYPYEQFF.

The CDR3 reads CAIKWELRAPNTEAFF. DNA of the CDR3: TGTGCCATCAAGTGGGAATTACGGGCCCCGAACACTGAAGCTTTCTTT. The chain has TRBV10-3 and TRBJ1-1; D gene unclear. Germline assignment: CDR1 ENHRY and CDR2 SYGVKD. The V gene lost 7 bases and the J gene lost 1 base, with 19 bases spanning the gap. The CDR3 is 16 residues long.

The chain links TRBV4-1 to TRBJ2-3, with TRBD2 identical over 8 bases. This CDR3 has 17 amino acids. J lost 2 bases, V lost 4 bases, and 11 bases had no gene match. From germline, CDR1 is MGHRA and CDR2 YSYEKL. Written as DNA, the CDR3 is TGCGCCAGCAGCCCCCGAGGGATAGCGGGACTCACAGATACGCAGTATTTT. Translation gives CASSPRGIAGLTDTQYF.

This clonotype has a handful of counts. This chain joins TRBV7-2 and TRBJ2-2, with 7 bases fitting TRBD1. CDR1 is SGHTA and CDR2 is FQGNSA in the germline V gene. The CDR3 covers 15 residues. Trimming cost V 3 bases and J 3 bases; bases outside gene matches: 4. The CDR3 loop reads CASSLGQSDTGELFF. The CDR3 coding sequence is TGTGCCAGCAGCTTGGGACAGTCTGACACCGGGGAGCTGTTTTTT.

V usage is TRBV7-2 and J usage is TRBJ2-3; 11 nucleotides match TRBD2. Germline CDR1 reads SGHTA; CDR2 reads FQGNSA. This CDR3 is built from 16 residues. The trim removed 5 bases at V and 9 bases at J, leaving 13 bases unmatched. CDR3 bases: TGTGCCAGCAGCCTAAGAGTAGCGGGAGGGCTCCTCACGCAGTATTTT. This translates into CASSLRVAGGLLTQYF.

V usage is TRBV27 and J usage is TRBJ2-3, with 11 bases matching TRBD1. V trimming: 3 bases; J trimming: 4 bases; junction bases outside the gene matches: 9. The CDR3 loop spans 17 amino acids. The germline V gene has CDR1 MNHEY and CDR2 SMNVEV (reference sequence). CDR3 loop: CASSFSGTGGIADTQYF. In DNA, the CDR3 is TGTGCCAGCAGTTTCTCCGGGACAGGGGGTATCGCAGATACGCAGTATTTT.

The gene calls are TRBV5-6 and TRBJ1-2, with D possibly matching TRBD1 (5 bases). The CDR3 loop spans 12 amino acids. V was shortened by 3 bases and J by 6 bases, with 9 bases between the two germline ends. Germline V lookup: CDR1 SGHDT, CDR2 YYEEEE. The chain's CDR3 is CASSSTRDGYTF. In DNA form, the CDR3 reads TGTGCCAGCAGCTCTACCAGGGATGGCTACACCTTC.

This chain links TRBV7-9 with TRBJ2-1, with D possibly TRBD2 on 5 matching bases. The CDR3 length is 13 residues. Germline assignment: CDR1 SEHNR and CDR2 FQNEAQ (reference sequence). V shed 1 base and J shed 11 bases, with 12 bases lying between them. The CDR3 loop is CASSLGGADKQFF. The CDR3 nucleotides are TGTGCCAGCAGCTTAGGAGGAGCGGATAAGCAGTTCTTC.

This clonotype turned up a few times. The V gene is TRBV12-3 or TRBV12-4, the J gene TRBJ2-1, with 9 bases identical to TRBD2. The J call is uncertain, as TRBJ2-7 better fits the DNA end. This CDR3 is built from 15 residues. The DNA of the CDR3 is TGTGCCAGCAGTTTGTCTAGCGGGGCCAGCCGCGAGCAGTACTTC. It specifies CASSLSSGASREQYF.

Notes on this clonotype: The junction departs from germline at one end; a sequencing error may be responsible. The CDR3: CSRPQGAHGCTF. The CDR3 nucleotides are TGCAGTCGCCCACAGGGGGCGCACGGCTGCACCTTC. This sequence joins TRBV20-1 and TRBJ1-2, with TRBD1 identical over 9 bases. This CDR3 has 12 amino acids. The germline V gene has CDR1 DFQATT and CDR2 SNEGSKA (reference sequence).

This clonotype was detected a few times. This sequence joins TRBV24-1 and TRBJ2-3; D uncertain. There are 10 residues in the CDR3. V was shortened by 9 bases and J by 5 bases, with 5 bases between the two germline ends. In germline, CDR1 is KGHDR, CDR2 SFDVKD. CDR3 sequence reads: CATYIDTQYF. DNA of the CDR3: TGTGCCACCTATATAGATACGCAGTATTTT.

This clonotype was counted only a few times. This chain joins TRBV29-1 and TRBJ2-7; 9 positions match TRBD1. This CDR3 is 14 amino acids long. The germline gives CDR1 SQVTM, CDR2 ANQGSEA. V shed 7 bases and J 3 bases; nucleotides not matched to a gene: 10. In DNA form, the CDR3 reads TGCAGCGCTAATGGGGGACAGGGAGGCTACGAGCAGTACTTC. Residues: CSANGGQGGYEQYF.

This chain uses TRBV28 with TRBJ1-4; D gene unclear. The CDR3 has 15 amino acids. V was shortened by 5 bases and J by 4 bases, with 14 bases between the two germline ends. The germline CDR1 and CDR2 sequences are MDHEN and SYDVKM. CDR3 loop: CASSGAGSLNEKLFF. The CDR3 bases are TGTGCCAGCAGTGGCGCAGGTTCCCTTAATGAAAAACTGTTTTTT.

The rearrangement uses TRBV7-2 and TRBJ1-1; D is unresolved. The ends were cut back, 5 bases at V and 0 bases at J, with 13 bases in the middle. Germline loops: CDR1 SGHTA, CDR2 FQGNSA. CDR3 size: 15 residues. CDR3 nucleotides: TGTGCCAGCAGCGCCCGACACACCATGAACACTGAAGCTTTCTTT. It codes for CASSARHTMNTEAFF. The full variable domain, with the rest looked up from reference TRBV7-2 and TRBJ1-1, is GAGVSQSPSNKVTEKGKDVELRCDPISGHTALYWYRQSLGQGLEFLIYFQGNSAPDKSGLPSDRFSAERTGGSVSTLTIQRTQQEDSAVYLCASSARHTMNTEAFFGQGTRLTVV.

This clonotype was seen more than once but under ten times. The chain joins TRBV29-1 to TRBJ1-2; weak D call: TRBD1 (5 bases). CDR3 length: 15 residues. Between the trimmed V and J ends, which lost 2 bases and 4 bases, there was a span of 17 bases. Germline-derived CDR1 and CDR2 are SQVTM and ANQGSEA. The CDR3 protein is CSVELEYWGGYGYTF. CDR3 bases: TGCAGCGTTGAACTCGAATACTGGGGGGGCTATGGCTACACCTTC.

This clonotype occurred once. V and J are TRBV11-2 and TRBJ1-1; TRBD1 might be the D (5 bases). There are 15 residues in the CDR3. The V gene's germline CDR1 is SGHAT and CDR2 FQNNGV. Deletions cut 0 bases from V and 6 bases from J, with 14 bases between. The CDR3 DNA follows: TGTGCCAGCAGCTTAGATCCGGGACTGGGGGCTGAAGCTTTCTTT. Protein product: CASSLDPGLGAEAFF. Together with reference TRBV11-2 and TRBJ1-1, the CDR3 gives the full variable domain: EAGVAQSPRYKIIEKRQSVAFWCNPISGHATLYWYQQILGQGPKLLIQFQNNGVVDDSQLPKDRFSAERLKGVDSTLKIQPAKLEDSAVYLCASSLDPGLGAEAFFGQGTRLTVV.

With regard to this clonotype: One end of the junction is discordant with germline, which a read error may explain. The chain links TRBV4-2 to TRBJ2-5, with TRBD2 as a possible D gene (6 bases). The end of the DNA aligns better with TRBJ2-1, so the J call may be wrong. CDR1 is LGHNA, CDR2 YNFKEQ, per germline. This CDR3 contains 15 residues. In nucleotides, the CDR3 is TGTGCCGGCAGCCCGAGCGGGTACTCCTACAATGGGCAGTTCTTC. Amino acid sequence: CAGSPSGYSYNGQFF.